The source of this T cell receptor (beta chain) is a study of identical twins. Study-wide results and caveats: Zero-insertion analyses might be partly confounded by invariant T cells like MAIT and iNKT.

The sample holds a few counts of this clonotype. Its antigen is not known. The V gene's germline CDR1 is GTSNPN and CDR2 SVGIG (reference sequence). V lost 0 bases, J lost 2 bases, and 7 bases lay in between. The CDR3 has 14 amino acids. One entry per CDR3 protein results from TCRdb running MiXCR on the 5' RACE reads. The sample lists approximately 210,000 distinct CDR3 sequences; roughly 7.1% were seen once. This sample was also put to use in a study of T cells expressing NK-cell markers. Per that study: NKG2C+ dominant clonotypes from 5 to 7 donors made up about 1.0-7.5% of CD8+ T cells. These clonotypes, the leaders elsewhere, also led the CD3+CD56-NKG2C+ fraction in four donors.

Input material: CD8+ T cells sorted from blood. This chain links TRBV30 with TRBJ2-2; no firm D call. This receptor was obtained from a woman between 18 and 29 years old in good health. The CDR3: CAWSVKANTGELFF. CDR3 coding DNA: TGTGCCTGGAGTGTAAAGGCAAACACCGGGGAGCTGTTTTTT.